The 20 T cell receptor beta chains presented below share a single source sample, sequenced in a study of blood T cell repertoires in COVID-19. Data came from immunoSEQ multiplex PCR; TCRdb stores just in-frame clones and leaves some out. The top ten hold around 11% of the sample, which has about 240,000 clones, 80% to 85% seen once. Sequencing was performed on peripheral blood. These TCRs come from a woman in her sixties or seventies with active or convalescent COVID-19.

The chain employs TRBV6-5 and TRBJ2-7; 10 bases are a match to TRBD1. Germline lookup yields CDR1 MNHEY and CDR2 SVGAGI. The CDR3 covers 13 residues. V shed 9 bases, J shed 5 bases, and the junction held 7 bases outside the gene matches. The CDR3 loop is CASKGTGVHEQYF. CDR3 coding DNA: TGTGCCAGTAAAGGGACAGGGGTTCACGAGCAGTACTTC.

This chain's CDR3 is CASSEGHNYGYTF. The CDR3 DNA reads TGTGCCAGCAGTGAAGGTCATAACTATGGCTACACCTTC. J is TRBJ1-2 and V is TRBV2, with unresolved D. Trimming removed 1 base from V and 1 base from J, with 4 bases in between. The germline gives CDR1 SNHLY, CDR2 FYNNEI. The CDR3 length is 13 residues.

The CDR3: CASSLVPPEKLFF. The CDR3 bases are TGTGCCAGCAGCTTGGTCCCTCCTGAAAAACTGTTTTTT. This chain joins TRBV5-5 and TRBJ1-4; D gene ambiguous. The germline V gene encodes CDR1 SGHKS and CDR2 YYEKEE (reference sequence). Between the trimmed V and J ends, which lost 0 bases and 7 bases, there was a span of 7 bases. The CDR3 runs 13 residues.

The CDR3 region has the DNA TGCGCCTCCTCGAATGGCGGGGAGGTGGGCTATGGCTACACCTTC. Translation: CASSNGGEVGYGYTF. The gene calls are TRBV5-1 and TRBJ1-2; D gene unclear. Trimming pared 10 bases from V and 4 bases from J, leaving 23 bases between. The length of the CDR3 is 15 residues. Germline lookup yields CDR1 SGHRS and CDR2 YFSETQ.

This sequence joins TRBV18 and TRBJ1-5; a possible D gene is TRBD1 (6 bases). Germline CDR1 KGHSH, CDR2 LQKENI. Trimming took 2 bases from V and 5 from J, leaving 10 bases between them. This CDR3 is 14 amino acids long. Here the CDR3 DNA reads TGTGCCAGCTCACCAGGGGAGGGGGATCAGCCCCAGCATTTT. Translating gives CASSPGEGDQPQHF. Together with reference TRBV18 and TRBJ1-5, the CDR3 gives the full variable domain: NAGVMQNPRHLVRRRGQEARLRCSPMKGHSHVYWYRQLPEEGLKFMVYLQKENIIDESGMPKERFSAEFPKEGPSILRIQQVVRGDSAAYFCASSPGEGDQPQHFGDGTRLSIL.

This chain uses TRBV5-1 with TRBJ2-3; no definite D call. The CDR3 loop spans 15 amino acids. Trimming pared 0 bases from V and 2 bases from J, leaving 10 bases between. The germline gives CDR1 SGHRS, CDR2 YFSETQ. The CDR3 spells CASSLGVTFTDTQYF. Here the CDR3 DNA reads TGCGCCAGCAGCTTGGGAGTGACATTCACAGATACGCAGTATTTT. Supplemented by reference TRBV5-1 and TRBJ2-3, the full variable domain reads KAGVTQTPRYLIKTRGQQVTLSCSPISGHRSVSWYQQTPGQGLQFLFEYFSETQRNKGNFPGRFSGRQFSNSRSEMNVSTLELGDSALYLCASSLGVTFTDTQYFGPGTRLTVL.

The CDR3 nucleotides read TGTGCCAGCAGCACGGGTCCGAACACTGAAGCTTTCTTT. This gives the protein CASSTGPNTEAFF. J is TRBJ1-1 and V is TRBV9, with D unclear. Per the germline V gene, CDR1 is SGDLS and CDR2 is YYNGEE. Trimming removed 4 bases at V and 1 base at J, with 8 bases between. This CDR3 is 13 amino acids long.

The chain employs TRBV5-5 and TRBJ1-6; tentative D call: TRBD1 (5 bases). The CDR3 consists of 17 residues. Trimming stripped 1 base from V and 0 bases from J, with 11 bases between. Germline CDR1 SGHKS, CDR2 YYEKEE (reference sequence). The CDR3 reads CASSLQGSNSYNSPLHF. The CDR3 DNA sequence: TGTGCCAGCAGCTTGCAGGGATCGAACTCCTATAATTCACCCCTCCACTTT.

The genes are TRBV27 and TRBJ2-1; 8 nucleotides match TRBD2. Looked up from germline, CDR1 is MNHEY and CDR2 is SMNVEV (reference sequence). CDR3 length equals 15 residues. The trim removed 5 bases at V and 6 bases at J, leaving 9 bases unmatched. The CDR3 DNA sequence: TGTGCCAGCAGTCTGGATGGGACTAGATCCAATGAGCAGTTCTTC. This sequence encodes CASSLDGTRSNEQFF.

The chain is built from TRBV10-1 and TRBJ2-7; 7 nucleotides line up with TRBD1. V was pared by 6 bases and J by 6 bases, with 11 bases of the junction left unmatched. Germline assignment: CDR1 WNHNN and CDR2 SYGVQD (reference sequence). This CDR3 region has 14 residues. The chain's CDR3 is CASRRTGTGLEQYF. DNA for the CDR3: TGCGCCAGCAGGAGGACAGGCACAGGACTCGAGCAGTACTTC.

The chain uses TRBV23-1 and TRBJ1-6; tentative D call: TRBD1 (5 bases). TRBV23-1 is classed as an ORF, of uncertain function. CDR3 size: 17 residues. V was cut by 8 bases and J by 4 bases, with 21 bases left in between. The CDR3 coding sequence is TGCGCCAGCCGATCGGTATTGGGGGGGGGATATAATTCACCCCTCCACTTT. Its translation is CASRSVLGGGYNSPLHF.

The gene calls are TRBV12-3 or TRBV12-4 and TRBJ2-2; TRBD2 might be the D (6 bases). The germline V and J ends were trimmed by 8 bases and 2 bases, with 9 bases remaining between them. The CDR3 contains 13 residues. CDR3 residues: CASRETNTGELFF. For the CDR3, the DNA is TGTGCCAGCCGGGAGACAAACACCGGGGAGCTGTTTTTT.

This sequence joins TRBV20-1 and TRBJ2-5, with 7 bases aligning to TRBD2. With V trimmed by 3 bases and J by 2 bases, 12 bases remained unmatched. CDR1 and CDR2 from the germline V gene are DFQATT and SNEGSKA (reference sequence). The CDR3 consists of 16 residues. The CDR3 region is CSASRARDYQQETQYF. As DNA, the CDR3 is TGCAGTGCTAGTCGCGCCCGGGACTATCAGCAAGAGACCCAGTACTTC.

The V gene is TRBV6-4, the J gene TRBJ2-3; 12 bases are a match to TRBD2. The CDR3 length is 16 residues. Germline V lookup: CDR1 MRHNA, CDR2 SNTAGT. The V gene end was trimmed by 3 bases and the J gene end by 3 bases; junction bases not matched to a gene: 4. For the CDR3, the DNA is TGTGCCAGCAGTGAGCTAGCGGGGGGGCCAACAGATACGCAGTATTTT. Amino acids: CASSELAGGPTDTQYF.

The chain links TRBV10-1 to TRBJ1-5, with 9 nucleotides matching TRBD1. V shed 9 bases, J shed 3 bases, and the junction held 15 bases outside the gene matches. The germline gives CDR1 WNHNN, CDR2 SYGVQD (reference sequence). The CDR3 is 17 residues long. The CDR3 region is CARWTGAQPLINQPQHF. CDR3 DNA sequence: TGCGCCAGGTGGACAGGGGCGCAACCTCTAATCAATCAGCCCCAGCATTTT.

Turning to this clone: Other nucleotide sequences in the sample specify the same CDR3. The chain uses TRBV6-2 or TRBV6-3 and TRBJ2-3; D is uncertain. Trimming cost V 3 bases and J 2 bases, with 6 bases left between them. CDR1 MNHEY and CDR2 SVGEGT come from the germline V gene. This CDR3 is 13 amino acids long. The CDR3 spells CASSYRSTDTQYF. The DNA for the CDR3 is TGTGCCAGCAGTTATCGGTCCACAGATACGCAGTATTTT.

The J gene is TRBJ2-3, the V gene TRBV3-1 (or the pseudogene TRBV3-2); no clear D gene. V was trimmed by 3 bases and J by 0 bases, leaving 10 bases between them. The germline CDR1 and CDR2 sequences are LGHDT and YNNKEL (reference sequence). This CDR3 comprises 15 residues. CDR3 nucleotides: TGTGCCAGCAGCCACCAACCAGTAAGCACAGATACGCAGTATTTT. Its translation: CASSHQPVSTDTQYF.

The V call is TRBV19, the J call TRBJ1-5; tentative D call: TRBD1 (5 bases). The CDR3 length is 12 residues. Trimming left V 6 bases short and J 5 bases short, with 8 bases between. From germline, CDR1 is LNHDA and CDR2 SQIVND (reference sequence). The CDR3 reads CASRGTDQPQHF. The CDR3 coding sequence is TGTGCCAGTAGAGGGACTGATCAGCCCCAGCATTTT.

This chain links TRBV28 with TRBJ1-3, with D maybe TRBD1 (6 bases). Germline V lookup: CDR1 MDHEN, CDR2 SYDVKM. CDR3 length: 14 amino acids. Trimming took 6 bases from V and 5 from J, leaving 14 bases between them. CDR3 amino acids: CASRGGGARNTIYF. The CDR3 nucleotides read TGTGCCAGCAGGGGCGGGGGGGCTAGAAACACCATATATTTT.

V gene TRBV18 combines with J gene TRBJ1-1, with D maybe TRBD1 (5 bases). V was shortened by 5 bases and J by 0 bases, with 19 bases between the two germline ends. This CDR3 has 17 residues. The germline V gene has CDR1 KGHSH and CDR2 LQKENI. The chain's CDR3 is CASSSRDRGTMNTEAFF. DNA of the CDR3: TGTGCCAGCTCAAGCCGGGACCGCGGGACCATGAACACTGAAGCTTTCTTT.